This TCR beta chain was recovered during a study of multiple sclerosis patients with progressive multifocal leukoencephalopathy. Whole-study findings and limits: Expanded clones at PML onset predated and persisted through natalizumab therapy.

Using immunoSEQ multiplex PCR, the repertoire was profiled, and TCRdb retains in-frame clones only, with some absent. The table lists more than 30,000 clones, 80% to 90% of them singletons, with under 6% in the top ten. The CDR3 consists of 15 residues. Germline V gives CDR1 SGHDT, CDR2 YYEEEE. V was shortened by 1 base and J by 8 bases, with 13 bases between the two germline ends. As concerns this clone: Its antigen is not identified.

The time point is: time of PML onset. Natalizumab-treated patients developed PML between roughly 15 and 56 months into natalizumab therapy. The chain carries TRBV5-6 and TRBJ1-6, with D perhaps TRBD1 (5 bases). The receptor was isolated from a woman aged 40 to 50 with progressive multifocal leukoencephalopathy. Source: PBMCs, taken from a patient treated with natalizumab. The CDR3 protein is CASSLSRVFYSPLHF. Here the CDR3 DNA reads TGTGCCAGCAGCTTGAGCAGGGTGTTTTATTCACCCCTCCACTTT.